The present TCR beta chain was sequenced within a study of OX40 agonist ivuxolimab in advanced cancers. Germline V CDR1 and CDR2: SGHTA, FQGTGA. V was cut by 5 bases and J by 3 bases, with 11 bases left in between. The CDR3 loop spans 13 amino acids. Some clones are missing from TCRdb's copy, which holds only in-frame ones; the method was immunoSEQ multiplex PCR. Of 45,000 to 55,000 clones in the sample, 88% were seen once. The starting material was CD4+ or CD8+ T cells sorted from blood, obtained in a trial of the OX40 agonist ivuxolimab. The chain joins TRBV7-3 to TRBJ2-7, with unresolved D. The sequence was collected from an adult with an advanced solid tumor such as melanoma, head and neck, liver or kidney cancer. This CDR3 reads CASSVSAHYEQYF. The CDR3 nucleotides are TGTGCCAGCAGCGTTAGTGCTCACTACGAGCAGTACTTC.